The 25 T cell receptor beta chains in this list originate from one sample, sequenced in a study of Ad26.COV2.S vaccination and SARS-CoV-2 variants. Data came from immunoSEQ multiplex PCR; TCRdb stores just in-frame clones and leaves some out. The sample holds about 680,000 clones, roughly nine tenths seen once. Treatment of the sample: around 19 received Ad26.COV2.S at low or high dose, single or two shots; 5 received placebo; per-sample allocation not given. Sampling occurred on day 63 after the first vaccine or placebo injection. Specimen: peripheral blood, collected in a trial of Ad26.COV2.S vaccine versus placebo. These receptors were collected from a person between 18 and 65 years old who received the Ad26.COV2.S COVID-19 vaccine or a placebo.

The gene calls are TRBV7-2 and TRBJ1-5, with D hard to call. The V gene lost 1 base and the J gene lost 1 base, with 8 bases spanning the gap. The germline V gene has CDR1 SGHTA and CDR2 FQGNSA. The CDR3 sequence is 15 residues long. The DNA of the CDR3 is TGTGCCAGCAGCTTAGGGCCCGCGAGCAATCAGCCCCAGCATTTT. Its translation: CASSLGPASNQPQHF. Full variable domain (rest looked up from reference TRBV7-2 and TRBJ1-5): GAGVSQSPSNKVTEKGKDVELRCDPISGHTALYWYRQSLGQGLEFLIYFQGNSAPDKSGLPSDRFSAERTGGSVSTLTIQRTQQEDSAVYLCASSLGPASNQPQHFGDGTRLSIL.

The genes are TRBV19 and TRBJ2-3; 8 bases fit TRBD2. V lost 6 bases, J lost 1 base, and 12 bases stayed unmatched. CDR3 size: 17 residues. Per the germline V gene, CDR1 is LNHDA and CDR2 is SQIVND (reference sequence). The CDR3 loop reads CASSFAALREGTDTQYF. CDR3 sequence (DNA): TGTGCCAGTAGCTTTGCGGCGCTGCGGGAGGGCACAGATACGCAGTATTTT. Variable domain in full (rest from reference TRBV19 and TRBJ2-3): DGGITQSPKYLFRKEGQNVTLSCEQNLNHDAMYWYRQDPGQGLRLIYYSQIVNDFQKGDIAEGYSVSREKKESFPLTVTSAQKNPTAFYLCASSFAALREGTDTQYFGPGTRLTVL.

V gene TRBV15 combines with J gene TRBJ2-5, with TRBD1 identical over 9 bases. Unmatched junction bases numbered 5, after V lost 5 bases and J lost 4 bases. CDR3 length equals 14 residues. The germline gives CDR1 LNHNV, CDR2 YYDKDF (reference sequence). CDR3: CATSPGQGGETQYF. DNA for the CDR3: TGTGCCACCAGCCCGGGACAGGGAGGAGAGACCCAGTACTTC.

The chain employs TRBV18 and TRBJ2-2; D not resolved. Germline CDR1 is KGHSH and CDR2 is LQKENI. V lost 3 bases, J lost 3 bases, and 11 bases lay in between. The CDR3 extends over 15 amino acids. CDR3 protein: CASSPRRVDTGELFF. In DNA, the CDR3 is TGTGCCAGCTCACCTCGAAGGGTTGACACCGGGGAGCTGTTTTTT. Together with reference TRBV18 and TRBJ2-2, the CDR3 gives the full variable domain: NAGVMQNPRHLVRRRGQEARLRCSPMKGHSHVYWYRQLPEEGLKFMVYLQKENIIDESGMPKERFSAEFPKEGPSILRIQQVVRGDSAAYFCASSPRRVDTGELFFGEGSRLTVL.

The chain uses TRBV9 and TRBJ2-7; 10 positions agree with TRBD2. Trimming at V came to 4 bases and at J to 3 bases, leaving 7 bases not matched to a gene. Germline CDR1 reads SGDLS; CDR2 reads YYNGEE. CDR3 size: 15 residues. The CDR3 reads CASSPRLAGDYEQYF. DNA of the CDR3: TGTGCCAGCAGCCCCCGTCTAGCGGGAGACTACGAGCAGTACTTC.

The V and J genes are TRBV5-8 and TRBJ2-1; 8 bases line up with TRBD2. The CDR3 loop spans 20 amino acids. Germline lookup yields CDR1 SGHTS and CDR2 YDEGEE. The V and J ends lost 4 bases and 3 bases, in that order; junction bases with no gene match: 21. The DNA of the CDR3 is TGTGCCAGCAGCCGCCCCTTAGGGGGGTCGGGAGGGCCCCTCTACAATGAGCAGTTCTTC. Translation: CASSRPLGGSGGPLYNEQFF. Supplemented by reference TRBV5-8 and TRBJ2-1, the full variable domain reads EAGVTQSPTHLIKTRGQQATLRCSPISGHTSVYWYQQALGLGLQFLLWYDEGEERNRGNFPPRFSGRQFPNYSSELNVNALELEDSALYLCASSRPLGGSGGPLYNEQFFGPGTRLTVL.

V usage is TRBV6-5 and J usage is TRBJ1-5; no definite D call. V lost 5 bases and J 7 bases, leaving 12 bases between the germline ends. The CDR3 consists of 13 residues. The germline V gene has CDR1 MNHEY and CDR2 SVGAGI. CDR3 sequence: CASSPWADQPQHF. CDR3 DNA: TGTGCCAGCAGTCCTTGGGCCGACCAGCCCCAGCATTTT.

The chain is built from TRBV7-2 and TRBJ2-3, with TRBD2 identical over 9 bases. J was trimmed by 2 bases and V by 8 bases; bases with no gene match: 2. CDR3 size: 13 residues. Germline values: CDR1 SGHTA, CDR2 FQGNSA. The CDR3 loop is CASLAGITDTQYF. The CDR3 DNA reads TGTGCCAGCCTAGCGGGGATCACAGATACGCAGTATTTT.

The rearrangement joins TRBV5-1 to TRBJ1-4, with D perhaps TRBD1 (6 bases). Per germline, CDR1 SGHRS and CDR2 YFSETQ. The CDR3 covers 16 residues. Trimming left V 4 bases short and J 3 bases short, with 16 bases between. The CDR3 sequence is CASSNQGLRANEKLFF. The CDR3 bases are TGCGCCAGCAGCAACCAGGGGTTGAGGGCTAATGAAAAACTGTTTTTT.

This chain uses TRBV7-2 with TRBJ2-7, with D maybe TRBD2 (5 bases). The V gene lost 1 base and the J gene lost 9 bases, with 10 bases spanning the gap. The CDR3 loop spans 12 amino acids. CDR1 and CDR2 (germline): SGHTA, FQGNSA. Here the CDR3 reads CASSLGGGRQYF. The CDR3 nucleotides read TGTGCCAGCAGCTTAGGTGGAGGCAGGCAGTACTTC.

The rearrangement uses TRBV3-1 (or the pseudogene TRBV3-2) and TRBJ2-3; D unclear. CDR1 and CDR2 from the germline V gene are LGHDT and YNNKEL (reference sequence). Trimming took off 2 bases at V and 4 bases at J, with 13 bases between the two ends. The CDR3 length is 15 residues. CDR3 coding DNA: TGTGCCAGCAGCCAAAACATGATCAGGTCAGATACGCAGTATTTT. It is translated as CASSQNMIRSDTQYF.

The J gene is TRBJ2-7, the V gene TRBV19; maybe TRBD1 (6 bases). V was clipped by 5 bases and J by 3 bases, with 14 bases between them. CDR1 is LNHDA and CDR2 is SQIVND in the germline V gene (reference sequence). The length of the CDR3 is 14 residues. The CDR3 DNA reads as TGTGCCAGTAGTTCGACAGGTTTGTACTACGAGCAGTACTTC. Translating gives CASSSTGLYYEQYF.

This chain uses TRBV9 with TRBJ1-2; TRBD1 matches 7 bases. The CDR3 has 14 amino acids. V dropped 3 bases and J dropped 3; count of bases not matched to a gene: 5. CDR1 is SGDLS, CDR2 YYNGEE, per germline. The CDR3 DNA follows: TGTGCCAGCAGCGCCGGGACAGTATACTATGGCTACACCTTC. Residues: CASSAGTVYYGYTF. The full variable domain, with the rest looked up from reference TRBV9 and TRBJ1-2, is DSGVTQTPKHLITATGQRVTLRCSPRSGDLSVYWYQQSLDQGLQFLIQYYNGEERAKGNILERFSAQQFPDLHSELNLSSLELGDSALYFCASSAGTVYYGYTFGSGTRLTVV.

V is TRBV6-2 or TRBV6-3 and J is TRBJ2-7; 7 bases align to TRBD1. The CDR3 is 16 amino acids. V was pared by 5 bases and J by 7 bases, with 17 bases of the junction left unmatched. The germline CDR1 and CDR2 sequences are MNHEY and SVGEGT. The CDR3 region has the DNA TGTGCCAGCAGTAAAATGACGACAGGGCAGGTGGGGGAGCAGTACTTC. Protein: CASSKMTTGQVGEQYF.

This clone was seen only once. The CDR3 reads CAWSVQVGVNQPQHF. As DNA, the CDR3 is TGTGCCTGGAGTGTACAGGTAGGAGTGAATCAGCCCCAGCATTTT. This chain connects TRBV30 to TRBJ1-5; D may be TRBD1 (5 bases). This CDR3 spans 15 amino acids. V lost 0 bases and J 4 bases, leaving 13 bases between the germline ends. Germline assignment: CDR1 GTSNPN and CDR2 SVGIG (reference sequence).

As to this clone: The same CDR3 is also encoded by other DNA sequences in this sample. This chain joins TRBV6-5 and TRBJ1-1; 7 bases are a match to TRBD1. Germline V lookup: CDR1 MNHEY, CDR2 SVGAGI. The CDR3 extends over 15 amino acids. V was clipped by 6 bases and J by 0 bases; unmatched bases: 7. The CDR3 region is CASRWTGVMNTEAFF. The CDR3 region has the DNA TGTGCCAGCAGATGGACAGGAGTCATGAACACTGAAGCTTTCTTT.

V usage is TRBV3-1 (or the pseudogene TRBV3-2) and J usage is TRBJ1-2; the D is unclear. The CDR3 runs to 15 residues. Per germline, CDR1 LGHDT and CDR2 YNNKEL (reference sequence). V was trimmed by 4 bases and J by 4 bases, leaving 16 bases between them. CDR3 region: CASSPRPDSPYGYTF. CDR3 DNA: TGTGCCAGCAGCCCCCGCCCGGACTCACCCTATGGCTACACCTTC.

J is TRBJ1-5 and V is TRBV18; D gene uncertain. Germline V gene data show CDR1 as KGHSH and CDR2 as LQKENI. The CDR3 loop spans 15 amino acids. V shed 1 base and J shed 4 bases, with 11 bases lying between them. The CDR3 sequence is CASSPLIGENQPQHF. The CDR3 DNA follows: TGTGCCAGCTCACCACTTATCGGGGAGAATCAGCCCCAGCATTTT.

The chain couples TRBV5-5 to TRBJ1-5, with a weak D call TRBD1 (5 bases). The CDR3 length is 14 residues. V lost 8 bases, J lost 4 bases, and 16 bases lay in between. Germline CDR1 and CDR2: SGHKS and YYEKEE (reference sequence). CDR3 nucleotide sequence: TGTGCCAGTAGGGGAGGTTTAGGTAATCAGCCCCAGCATTTT. Encoded protein: CASRGGLGNQPQHF.

This clone has a handful of counts. Other DNA sequences from this sample encode an identical CDR3 as well. The rearrangement uses TRBV18 and TRBJ1-1, with D uncertain. The ends were cut back, 4 bases at V and 7 bases at J, with 10 bases in the middle. Germline-derived CDR1 and CDR2 are KGHSH and LQKENI. The CDR3 length is 12 residues. CDR3 sequence (DNA): TGTGCCAGCTCACTGCCGGGAAGTGAAGCTTTCTTT. It translates to CASSLPGSEAFF.

The gene calls are TRBV5-1 and TRBJ1-1; D is unresolved. V lost 0 bases to trimming and J lost 3 bases, with 9 bases between them. Germline V gives CDR1 SGHRS, CDR2 YFSETQ. The CDR3 loop spans 14 amino acids. CDR3: CASSLVRQDTEAFF. In nucleotides, the CDR3 is TGCGCCAGCAGCTTGGTAAGGCAGGACACTGAAGCTTTCTTT.

This sequence joins TRBV4-2 and TRBJ2-7; no firm D call. CDR1 and CDR2 from the germline V gene are LGHNA and YNFKEQ. V gave up 0 bases and J gave up 0 bases, with 6 bases separating them. The CDR3 runs to 14 residues. The CDR3 nucleotides read TGTGCCAGCAGCCAAGACTACTCCTCCTACGAGCAGTACTTC. As protein: CASSQDYSSYEQYF.

This clone was counted only a few times. CDR3 coding DNA: TGTGCCACCAGTGCGGGACAGCCCCACTATGGCTACACCTTC. Its translation is CATSAGQPHYGYTF. The genes are TRBV24-1 and TRBJ1-2, with 7 positions matching TRBD1. Germline trimming cut 5 bases from V and 3 bases from J; bases unmatched to any gene: 5. There are 14 residues in the CDR3. Germline V lookup: CDR1 KGHDR, CDR2 SFDVKD.

The chain recombines TRBV18 with TRBJ2-3; 7 positions agree with TRBD2. V trimming: 1 base; J trimming: 1 base; junction bases outside the gene matches: 11. CDR1 and CDR2 (germline): KGHSH, LQKENI. CDR3 length: 18 residues. CDR3 bases: TGTGCCAGCTCACCACGGGCTAGCGGCGTGATTGGCACAGATACGCAGTATTTT. Amino acid sequence: CASSPRASGVIGTDTQYF.

CDR3 residues: CASSVGGSNYGYTF. CDR3 DNA sequence: TGTGCCAGCAGCGTAGGTGGTAGTAACTATGGCTACACCTTC. This chain joins TRBV9 and TRBJ1-2; D gene uncertain. In germline, CDR1 is SGDLS, CDR2 YYNGEE. The V end lost 0 bases, the J end lost 1 base, and 7 bases lay between the germline ends. CDR3 length equals 14 residues.